Following are 10 T cell receptor beta chains from one sample sequenced in a study of memory CD4+ T cells and cytomegalovirus serostatus. Single viable CD3+CD4+CD8-CD45RO+ cells were sorted as the memory CD4+ T cells. Measured with immunoSEQ multiplex PCR; TCRdb has only the in-frame clones, and not every one. Of over 40,000 clones in the sample, around 75% were seen once. The sample was memory CD4+ T cells from blood. These receptors were collected from an adult in good health and CMV-seronegative.

Points on this clone: At one boundary the junction diverges from the germline segment, which might be a read error. The chain is built from TRBV5-6 and TRBJ2-7; 12 bases agree with TRBD1. Germline V gives CDR1 SGHDT, CDR2 YYEEEE. The CDR3 spans 14 residues. CDR3 residues: CASSLGQGAREQYF. The CDR3 coding sequence is TGTGCCAGCAGTTTGGGACAGGGGGCGAGGGAGCAGTACTTC. The full variable domain, its missing parts supplied by reference TRBV5-6 and TRBJ2-7, is DAGVTQSPTHLIKTRGQQVTLRCSPKSGHDTVSWYQQALGQGPQFIFQYYEEEERQRGNFPDRFSGHQFPNYSSELNVNALLLGDSALYLCASSLGQGAREQYFGPGTRLTVT.

This chain joins TRBV9 and TRBJ2-7, with unresolved D. CDR1 SGDLS and CDR2 YYNGEE come from the germline V gene. This CDR3 comprises 13 residues. Trimming took off 2 bases at V and 3 bases at J, with 9 bases between the two ends. The chain's CDR3 is CASSVDGLYEQYF. CDR3 in DNA: TGTGCCAGCAGCGTGGACGGGCTCTACGAGCAGTACTTC.

This clone has more than one count but fewer than ten. The genes are TRBV6-1 and TRBJ1-5, with D hard to call. CDR1 and CDR2 (germline): MNHNS, SASEGT. Trimming cost V 5 bases and J 7 bases, with 18 bases left between them. The CDR3 spans 15 residues. CDR3 sequence: CASSLNQGGYQPQHF. The CDR3 coding sequence is TGTGCCAGCAGTTTAAATCAAGGAGGGTACCAGCCCCAGCATTTT.

The CDR3 nucleotides are TGTGCCAGCAGCTTGCCCGGGGTCACTGAAGCTTTCTTT. Translation: CASSLPGVTEAFF. V gene TRBV11-2 combines with J gene TRBJ1-1, with D uncertain. Germline lookup yields CDR1 SGHAT and CDR2 FQNNGV. V was trimmed by 3 bases and J by 4 bases, leaving 9 bases between them. This CDR3 has 13 residues.

This clone has a handful of counts. V usage is TRBV6-6 and J usage is TRBJ2-7, with 8 bases matching TRBD1. The germline V gene has CDR1 MNHNY and CDR2 SVGAGI (reference sequence). The ends lost 7 bases at V and 6 bases at J; junction bases unmatched: 11. The CDR3 contains 14 residues. This CDR3 is CASKKDRVYGEQYF. CDR3 nucleotides: TGTGCCAGCAAGAAGGACAGGGTATACGGCGAGCAGTACTTC.

The chain links TRBV5-1 to TRBJ1-4; no clear D. Per germline, CDR1 SGHRS and CDR2 YFSETQ. Deletions cut 0 bases from V and 5 bases from J, with 8 bases between. The CDR3 has 14 residues. CDR3 region: CASSLGARNEKLFF. In DNA form, the CDR3 reads TGCGCCAGCAGCTTGGGGGCCAGAAATGAAAAACTGTTTTTT.

The CDR3 sequence is CASSLTGGRRETQYF. For the CDR3, the DNA is TGTGCCAGCAGCCTCACGGGGGGGCGGCGAGAGACCCAGTACTTC. The chain couples TRBV7-6 to TRBJ2-5; 8 bases match TRBD2. Germline assignment: CDR1 SGHVS and CDR2 FNYEAQ. CDR3 length: 15 amino acids. V shed 5 bases and J 4 bases; nucleotides not matched to a gene: 9.

The gene calls are TRBV28 and TRBJ1-1; D perhaps matches TRBD1 (5 bases). Germline CDR1 and CDR2: MDHEN and SYDVKM. There are 15 residues in the CDR3. V dropped 4 bases and J dropped 3 bases, with 15 bases sitting between them. The CDR3 here is CASSYRQSQYTEAFF. The CDR3 DNA sequence: TGTGCCAGCAGTTACCGACAGTCCCAGTACACTGAAGCTTTCTTT.

The gene calls are TRBV2 and TRBJ2-5, with D uncertain. Germline CDR1 reads SNHLY; CDR2 reads FYNNEI. This CDR3 is built from 12 residues. Deletions cut 2 bases from V and 9 bases from J, with 10 bases between. The CDR3 loop is CASSEYNPSQYF. The CDR3 DNA sequence: TGTGCCAGCAGTGAATACAATCCATCCCAGTACTTC.

The table lists this clone with a few counts. The chain has TRBV6-6 and TRBJ2-3; D not certain. This CDR3 spans 15 amino acids. Deletions cut 6 bases from V and 1 base from J, with 14 bases between. Germline V lookup: CDR1 MNHNY, CDR2 SVGAGI (reference sequence). CDR3: CASRGWTGRTDTQYF. Here the CDR3 DNA reads TGTGCCAGCAGGGGGTGGACGGGCCGCACAGATACGCAGTATTTT.